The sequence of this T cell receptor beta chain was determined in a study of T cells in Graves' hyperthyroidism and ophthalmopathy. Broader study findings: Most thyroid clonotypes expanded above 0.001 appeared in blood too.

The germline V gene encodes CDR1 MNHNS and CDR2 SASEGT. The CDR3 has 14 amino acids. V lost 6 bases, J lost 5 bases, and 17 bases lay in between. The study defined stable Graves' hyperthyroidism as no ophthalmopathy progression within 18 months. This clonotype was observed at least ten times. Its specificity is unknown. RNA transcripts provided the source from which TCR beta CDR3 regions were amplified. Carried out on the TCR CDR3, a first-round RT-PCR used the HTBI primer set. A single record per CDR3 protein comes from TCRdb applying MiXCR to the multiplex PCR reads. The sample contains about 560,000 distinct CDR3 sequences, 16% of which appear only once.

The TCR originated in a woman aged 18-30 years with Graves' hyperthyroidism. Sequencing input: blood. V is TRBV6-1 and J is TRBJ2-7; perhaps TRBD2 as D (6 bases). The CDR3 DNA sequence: TGTGCCAGCAGGGAATTGGGACTCCCAGACGAGCAGTACTTC. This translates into CASRELGLPDEQYF.